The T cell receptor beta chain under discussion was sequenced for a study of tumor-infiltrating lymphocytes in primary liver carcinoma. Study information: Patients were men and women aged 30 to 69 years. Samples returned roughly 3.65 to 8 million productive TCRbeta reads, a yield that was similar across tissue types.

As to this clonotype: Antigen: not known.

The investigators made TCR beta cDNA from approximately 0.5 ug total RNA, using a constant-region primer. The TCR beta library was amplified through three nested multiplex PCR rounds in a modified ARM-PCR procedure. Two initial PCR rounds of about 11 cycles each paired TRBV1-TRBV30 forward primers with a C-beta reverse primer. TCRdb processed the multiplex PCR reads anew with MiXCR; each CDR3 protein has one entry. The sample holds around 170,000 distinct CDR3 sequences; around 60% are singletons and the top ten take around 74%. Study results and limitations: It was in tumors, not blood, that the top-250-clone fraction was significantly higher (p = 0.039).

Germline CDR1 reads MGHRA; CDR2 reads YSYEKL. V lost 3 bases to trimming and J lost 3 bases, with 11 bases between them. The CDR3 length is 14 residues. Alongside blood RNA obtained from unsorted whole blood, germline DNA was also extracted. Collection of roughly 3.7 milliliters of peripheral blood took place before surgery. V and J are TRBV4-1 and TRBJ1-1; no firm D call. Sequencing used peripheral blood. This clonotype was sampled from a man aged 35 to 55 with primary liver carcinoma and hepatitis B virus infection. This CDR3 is CASSQGRAYTEAFF. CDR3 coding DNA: TGCGCCAGCAGCCAGGGGAGAGCTTACACTGAAGCTTTCTTT.